Shown below are 10 T cell receptor beta chains from a single sample sequenced in a study of CD8+ T cells in alopecia areata. Documented treatment: oral pan-JAK inhibitor, 5-10 mg twice daily. It was cDNA, reverse transcribed from extracted RNA, that served as the sequencing template. TCRdb's copy holds only in-frame clones and misses some; the assay was immunoSEQ multiplex PCR. Among 150,000 or so clones listed, about three fifths were seen once. The sequencing used CD4+ T cells sorted from blood, collected between weeks 55 and 65, from a patient treated with tofacitinib. The receptors were gathered from a human donor with alopecia areata.

This clone was detected only a few times. The rearrangement joins TRBV29-1 to TRBJ1-1; D not certain. Germline V gene sequence: CDR1 SQVTM, CDR2 ANQGSEA. Between the trimmed V and J ends, which lost 5 bases and 0 bases, there was a span of 10 bases. The CDR3 covers 13 residues. The CDR3 protein is CSVHGIMNTEAFF. The DNA of the CDR3 is TGCAGCGTTCACGGCATCATGAACACTGAAGCTTTCTTT.

The chain links TRBV6-5 to TRBJ1-2, with a possible D match to TRBD1 (6 bases). Germline CDR1 MNHEY, CDR2 SVGAGI. The V end lost 6 bases, the J end lost 5 bases, and 10 bases lay between the germline ends. The CDR3 loop spans 12 amino acids. CDR3 sequence (DNA): TGTGCCAGCAGCCAAGGACAGTATGGCTACACCTTC. It encodes CASSQGQYGYTF.

This clone was seen a handful of times. V usage is TRBV18 and J usage is TRBJ1-4, with D perhaps TRBD1 (6 bases). Germline loops: CDR1 KGHSH, CDR2 LQKENI. This CDR3 region has 14 residues. V was trimmed by 2 bases and J by 12 bases, leaving 16 bases between them. CDR3 loop: CASSPNLKGGELFF. In nucleotides, the CDR3 is TGTGCCAGCTCACCAAACCTCAAGGGGGGTGAACTGTTTTTT.

The table lists this clone with a few counts. The V and J genes are TRBV5-1 and TRBJ1-2; tentatively, D is TRBD1 (5 bases). Germline CDR1 SGHRS, CDR2 YFSETQ. The V end lost 2 bases, the J end lost 6 bases, and 11 bases lay between the germline ends. The CDR3 sequence is 13 residues long. The CDR3 here is CASSLDSSNGYTF. DNA for the CDR3: TGCGCCAGCAGCTTAGACAGTTCGAATGGCTACACCTTC.

This clone was found a few times. The V call is TRBV5-8, the J call TRBJ1-3; TRBD1 matches 7 bases. The CDR3 is made up of 14 amino acids. Germline V gene lookup returns CDR1 SGHTS and CDR2 YDEGEE. J was trimmed by 3 bases and V by 3 bases; bases with no gene match: 3. For the CDR3, the DNA is TGTGCCAGCAGCTCAGGGGGGATTGGAAACACCATATATTTT. It specifies CASSSGGIGNTIYF.

The chain carries TRBV7-9 and TRBJ2-1; possibly TRBD1 for D (6 bases). This CDR3 has 11 amino acids. Germline-derived CDR1 and CDR2 are SEHNR and FQNEAQ (reference sequence). The ends were cut back, 4 bases at V and 13 bases at J, with 11 bases in the middle. CDR3 in amino acids: CASSYSDRQFF. The CDR3 DNA reads as TGTGCCAGCAGCTATTCGGACAGACAGTTCTTC.

For this clone: Other DNA sequences from this sample encode an identical CDR3 as well. This rearrangement joins TRBV30 to TRBJ2-5, with D hard to call. The V and J ends lost 1 base and 5 bases respectively, with 2 bases between them. Germline V gene sequence: CDR1 GTSNPN, CDR2 SVGIG (reference sequence). The CDR3 extends over 10 amino acids. The CDR3 nucleotides read TGTGCCTGGAGTGAGGAGACCCAGTACTTC. Protein product: CAWSEETQYF.

The chain employs TRBV6-6 and TRBJ2-7; the match to TRBD2 covers 9 bases. Germline CDR1 is MNHNY and CDR2 is SVGAGI (reference sequence). This CDR3 is built from 15 residues. V dropped 7 bases and J dropped 5; count of bases not matched to a gene: 12. The CDR3 DNA follows: TGTGCCAGCACCCTCCGGGGGACTAGCCCCAACGAGCAGTACTTC. Translation gives CASTLRGTSPNEQYF.

A remark on this clone: The sample has other DNA sequences that encode this CDR3 too. This rearrangement joins TRBV30 to TRBJ1-5, with 9 bases fitting TRBD1. The CDR3 loop spans 13 amino acids. The trim removed 1 base at V and 5 bases at J, leaving 0 bases unmatched. From germline, CDR1 is GTSNPN and CDR2 SVGIG (reference sequence). CDR3 sequence reads: CAWSGQGDQPQHF. The CDR3 coding sequence is TGTGCCTGGAGTGGACAGGGGGATCAGCCCCAGCATTTT.

The chain links TRBV2 to TRBJ2-3; 7 positions match TRBD2. The CDR3 length is 15 residues. Germline loops: CDR1 SNHLY, CDR2 FYNNEI. Trimming took 6 bases from V and 0 from J; bases not matched to a gene: 6. The CDR3 DNA sequence: TGTGCCAGCAGCCGGGACTACCCTAGCACAGATACGCAGTATTTT. This gives the protein CASSRDYPSTDTQYF.